This T cell receptor (beta chain) was obtained from a study of T cells in localized non-small cell lung cancer. The CDR3 runs to 14 residues. Germline loops: CDR1 LGHNA, CDR2 YNFKEQ. V lost 1 base and J lost 8, with 11 bases in between. Using immunoSEQ multiplex PCR, the repertoire was profiled, and TCRdb retains in-frame clones only, with some absent. The table lists 25,000 to 30,000 clones, around 92% of them singletons, with 4% to 4.5% in the top ten. The sample here was peripheral blood mononuclear cells, taken before any cancer treatment. This chain uses TRBV4-2 with TRBJ1-4, with D perhaps TRBD1 (6 bases). This TCR was sampled from a woman aged 35 to 69 with stage III lung adenocarcinoma. The CDR3 region is CASSQGGASEKLFF. The DNA for the CDR3 is TGTGCCAGCAGCCAAGGGGGGGCTTCCGAAAAACTGTTTTTT.